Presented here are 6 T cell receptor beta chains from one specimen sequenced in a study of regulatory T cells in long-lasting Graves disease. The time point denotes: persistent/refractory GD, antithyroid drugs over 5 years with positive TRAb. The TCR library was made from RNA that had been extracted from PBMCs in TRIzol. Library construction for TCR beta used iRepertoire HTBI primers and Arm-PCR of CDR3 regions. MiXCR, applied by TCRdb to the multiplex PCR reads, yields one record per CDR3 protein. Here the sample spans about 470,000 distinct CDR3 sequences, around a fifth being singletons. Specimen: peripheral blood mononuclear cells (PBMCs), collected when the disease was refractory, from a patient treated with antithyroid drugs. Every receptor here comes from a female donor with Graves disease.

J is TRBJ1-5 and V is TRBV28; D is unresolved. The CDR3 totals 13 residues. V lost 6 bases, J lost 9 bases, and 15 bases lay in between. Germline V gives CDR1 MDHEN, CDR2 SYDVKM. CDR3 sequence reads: CASSLGILLPQHF. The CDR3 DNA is TGTGCCAGCAGCTTGGGGATTTTGCTGCCCCAGCATTTT.

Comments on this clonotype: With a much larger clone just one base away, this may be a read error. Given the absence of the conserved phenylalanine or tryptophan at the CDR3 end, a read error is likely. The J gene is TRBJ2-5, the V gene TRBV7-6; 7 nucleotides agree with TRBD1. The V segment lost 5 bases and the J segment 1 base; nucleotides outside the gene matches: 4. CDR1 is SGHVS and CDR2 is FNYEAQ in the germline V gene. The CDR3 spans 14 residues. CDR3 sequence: CASSVNRGQETQYS. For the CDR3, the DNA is TGTGCCAGCAGCGTCAACAGGGGCCAAGAGACCCAGTACTCC.

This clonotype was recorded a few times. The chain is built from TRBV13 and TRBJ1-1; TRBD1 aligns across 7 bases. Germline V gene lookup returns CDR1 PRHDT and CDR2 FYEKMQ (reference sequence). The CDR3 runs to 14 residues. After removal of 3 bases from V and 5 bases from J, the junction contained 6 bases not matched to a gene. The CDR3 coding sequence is TGTGCCAGCAGCTTGAGACAGGGAGAAACTGAAGCTTTCTTT. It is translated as CASSLRQGETEAFF.

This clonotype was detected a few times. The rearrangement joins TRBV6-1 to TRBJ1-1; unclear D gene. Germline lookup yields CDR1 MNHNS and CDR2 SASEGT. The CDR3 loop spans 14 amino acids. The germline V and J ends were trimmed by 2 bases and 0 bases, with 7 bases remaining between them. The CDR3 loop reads CASSEFGVNTEAFF. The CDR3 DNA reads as TGTGCCAGCAGTGAATTTGGGGTGAACACTGAAGCTTTCTTT.

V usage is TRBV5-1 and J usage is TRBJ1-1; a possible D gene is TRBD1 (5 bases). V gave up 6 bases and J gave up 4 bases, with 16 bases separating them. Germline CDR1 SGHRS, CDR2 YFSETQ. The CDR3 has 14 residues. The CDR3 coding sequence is TGCGCCAGCACCTCGCCCGACAGCACCACTGAAGCTTTCTTT. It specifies CASTSPDSTTEAFF.

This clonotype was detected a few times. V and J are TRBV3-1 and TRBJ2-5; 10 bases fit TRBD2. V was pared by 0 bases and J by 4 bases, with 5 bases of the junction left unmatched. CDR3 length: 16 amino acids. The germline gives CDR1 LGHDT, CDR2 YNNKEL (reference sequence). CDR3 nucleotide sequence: TGTGCCAGCAGCCAAGATCCCCTAGCGGGAGCAGAGACCCAGTACTTC. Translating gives CASSQDPLAGAETQYF.